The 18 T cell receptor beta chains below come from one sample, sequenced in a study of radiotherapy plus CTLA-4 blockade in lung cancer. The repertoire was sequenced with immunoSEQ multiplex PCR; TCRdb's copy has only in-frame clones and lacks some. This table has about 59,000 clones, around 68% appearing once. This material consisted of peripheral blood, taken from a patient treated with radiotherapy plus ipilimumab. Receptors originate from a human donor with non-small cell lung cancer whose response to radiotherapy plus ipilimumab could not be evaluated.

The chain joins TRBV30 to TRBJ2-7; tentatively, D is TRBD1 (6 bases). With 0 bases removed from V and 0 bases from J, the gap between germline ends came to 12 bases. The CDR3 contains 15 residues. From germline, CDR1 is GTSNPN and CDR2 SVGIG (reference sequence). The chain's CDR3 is CAWSVPGRGSYEQYF. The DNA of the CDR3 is TGTGCCTGGAGTGTACCTGGCAGGGGCTCCTACGAGCAGTACTTC.

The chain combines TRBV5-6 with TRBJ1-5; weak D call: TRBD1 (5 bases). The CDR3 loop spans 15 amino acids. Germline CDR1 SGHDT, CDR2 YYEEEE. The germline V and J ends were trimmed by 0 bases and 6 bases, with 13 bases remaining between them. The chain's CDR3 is CASSLDGGVSQPQHF. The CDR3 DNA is TGTGCCAGCAGCTTGGACGGGGGGGTAAGTCAGCCCCAGCATTTT.

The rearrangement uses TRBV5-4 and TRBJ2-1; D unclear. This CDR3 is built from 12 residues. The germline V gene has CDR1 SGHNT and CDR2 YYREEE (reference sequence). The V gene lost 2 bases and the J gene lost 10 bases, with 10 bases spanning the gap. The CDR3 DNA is TGTGCCAGCAGCTTTACCGCCCGGGAGCAGTTCTTC. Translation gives CASSFTAREQFF. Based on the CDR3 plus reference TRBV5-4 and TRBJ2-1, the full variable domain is ETGVTQSPTHLIKTRGQQVTLRCSSQSGHNTVSWYQQALGQGPQFIFQYYREEENGRGNFPPRFSGLQFPNYSSELNVNALELDDSALYLCASSFTAREQFFGPGTRLTVL.

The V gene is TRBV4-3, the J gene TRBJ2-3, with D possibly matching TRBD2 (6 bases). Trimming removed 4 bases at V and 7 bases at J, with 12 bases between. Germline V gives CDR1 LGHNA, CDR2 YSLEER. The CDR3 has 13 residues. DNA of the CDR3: TGCGCCAGCAGCCCGGGGGAAGGAAATACGCAGTATTTT. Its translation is CASSPGEGNTQYF.

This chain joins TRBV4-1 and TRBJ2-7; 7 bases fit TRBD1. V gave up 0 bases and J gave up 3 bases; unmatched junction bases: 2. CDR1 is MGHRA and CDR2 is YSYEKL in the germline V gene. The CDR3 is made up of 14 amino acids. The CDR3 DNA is TGCGCCAGCAGCCAAGACAGGGGGAGCTACGAGCAGTACTTC. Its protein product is CASSQDRGSYEQYF.

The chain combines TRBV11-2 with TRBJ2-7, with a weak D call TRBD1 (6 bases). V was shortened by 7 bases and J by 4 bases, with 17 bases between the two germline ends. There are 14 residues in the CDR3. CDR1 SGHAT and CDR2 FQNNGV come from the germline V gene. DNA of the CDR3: TGTGCCAGCAACGCACAGGGTGTCCAATACGAGCAGTACTTC. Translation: CASNAQGVQYEQYF. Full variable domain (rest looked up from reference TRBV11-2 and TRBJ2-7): EAGVAQSPRYKIIEKRQSVAFWCNPISGHATLYWYQQILGQGPKLLIQFQNNGVVDDSQLPKDRFSAERLKGVDSTLKIQPAKLEDSAVYLCASNAQGVQYEQYFGPGTRLTVT.

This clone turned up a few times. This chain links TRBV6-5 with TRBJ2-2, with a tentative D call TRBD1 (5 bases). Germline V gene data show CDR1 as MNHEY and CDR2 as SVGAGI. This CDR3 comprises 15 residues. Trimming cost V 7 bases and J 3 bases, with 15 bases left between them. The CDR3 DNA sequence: TGTGCCAGCACCCCCACAGGTGTGGACACCGGGGAGCTGTTTTTT. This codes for CASTPTGVDTGELFF.

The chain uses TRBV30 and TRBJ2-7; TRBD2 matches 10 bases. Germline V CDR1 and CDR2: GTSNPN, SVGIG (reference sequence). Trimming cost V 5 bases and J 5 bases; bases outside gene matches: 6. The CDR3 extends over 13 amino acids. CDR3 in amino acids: CAWRTSGNNEQYF. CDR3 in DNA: TGTGCCTGGCGGACTAGCGGCAACAACGAGCAGTACTTC.

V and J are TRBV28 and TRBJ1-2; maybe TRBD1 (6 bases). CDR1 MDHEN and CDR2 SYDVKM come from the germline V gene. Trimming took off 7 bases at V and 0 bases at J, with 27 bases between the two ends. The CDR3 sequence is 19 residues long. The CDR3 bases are TGTGCCAGCACCCCAACCCCCACAGGGCGAAGGTCTGCTAACTATGGCTACACCTTC. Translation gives CASTPTPTGRRSANYGYTF.

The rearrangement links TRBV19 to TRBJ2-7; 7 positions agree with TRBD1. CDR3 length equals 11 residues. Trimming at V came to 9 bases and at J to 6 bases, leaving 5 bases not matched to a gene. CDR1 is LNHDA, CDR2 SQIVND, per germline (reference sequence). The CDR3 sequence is CASCAGGEQYF. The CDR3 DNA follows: TGTGCCAGCTGCGCAGGGGGCGAGCAGTACTTC.

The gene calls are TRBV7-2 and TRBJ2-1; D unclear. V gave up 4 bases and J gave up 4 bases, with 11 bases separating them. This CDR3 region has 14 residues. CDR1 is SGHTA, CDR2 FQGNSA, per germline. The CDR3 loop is CASSSPGSYNEQFF. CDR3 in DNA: TGTGCCAGCAGCTCCCCAGGATCTTACAATGAGCAGTTCTTC.

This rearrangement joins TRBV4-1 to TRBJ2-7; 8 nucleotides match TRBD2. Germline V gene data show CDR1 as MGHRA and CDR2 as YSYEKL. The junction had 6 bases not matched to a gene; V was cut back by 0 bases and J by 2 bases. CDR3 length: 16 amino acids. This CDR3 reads CASSQDFTSGTYEQYF. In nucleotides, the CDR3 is TGCGCCAGCAGCCAAGATTTCACTAGCGGCACCTACGAGCAGTACTTC.

CDR3 DNA sequence: TGCGCCAGCAGCTTGGTCCTGAGCGGGGGGCAGGAGACCCAGTACTTC. It yields the protein CASSLVLSGGQETQYF. This chain joins TRBV5-1 and TRBJ2-5; 9 bases are shared with TRBD2. The V and J ends lost 0 bases and 5 bases, in that order; junction bases with no gene match: 8. CDR1 SGHRS and CDR2 YFSETQ come from the germline V gene. CDR3 length: 16 residues. Filled out from reference TRBV5-1 and TRBJ2-5, the complete variable domain reads KAGVTQTPRYLIKTRGQQVTLSCSPISGHRSVSWYQQTPGQGLQFLFEYFSETQRNKGNFPGRFSGRQFSNSRSEMNVSTLELGDSALYLCASSLVLSGGQETQYFGPGTRLLVL.

For the CDR3, the DNA is TGTGCCAGCTCACCGGAAGGATCCGGGGGGCCGCAGACCCAGTACTTC. This translates into CASSPEGSGGPQTQYF. V gene TRBV18 combines with J gene TRBJ2-5; D might be TRBD2 (7 bases). Germline V gene sequence: CDR1 KGHSH, CDR2 LQKENI. Trimming took off 3 bases at V and 6 bases at J, with 20 bases between the two ends. The CDR3 consists of 16 residues.

CDR3 sequence (DNA): TGCGCCAGCGGAGACCACTCCCTGTATGGCTACACCTTC. This sequence encodes CASGDHSLYGYTF. The chain uses TRBV10-1 and TRBJ1-2; D is unclear. Trimming left V 8 bases short and J 5 bases short, with 15 bases between. This CDR3 contains 13 residues. Germline CDR1 and CDR2: WNHNN and SYGVQD (reference sequence).

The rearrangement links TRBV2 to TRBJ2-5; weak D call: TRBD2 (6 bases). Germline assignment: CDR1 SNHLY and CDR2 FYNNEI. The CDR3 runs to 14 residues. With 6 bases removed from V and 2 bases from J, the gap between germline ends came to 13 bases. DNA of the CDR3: TGTGCCAGCAGGGGTCTAGCGTTACAAGAGACCCAGTACTTC. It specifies CASRGLALQETQYF.

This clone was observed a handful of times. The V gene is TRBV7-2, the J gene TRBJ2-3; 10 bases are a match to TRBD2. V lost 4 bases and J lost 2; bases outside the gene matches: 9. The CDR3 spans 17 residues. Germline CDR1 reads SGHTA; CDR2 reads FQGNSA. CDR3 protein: CASSYGVAGGYTDTQYF. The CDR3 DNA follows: TGTGCCAGCAGCTATGGAGTAGCGGGGGGCTACACAGATACGCAGTATTTT.

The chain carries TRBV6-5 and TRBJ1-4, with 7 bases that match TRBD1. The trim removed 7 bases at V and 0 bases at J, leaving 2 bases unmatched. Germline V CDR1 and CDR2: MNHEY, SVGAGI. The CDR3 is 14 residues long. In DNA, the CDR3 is TGTGCCAGCAAACAGGGGCCAACTAATGAAAAACTGTTTTTT. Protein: CASKQGPTNEKLFF.